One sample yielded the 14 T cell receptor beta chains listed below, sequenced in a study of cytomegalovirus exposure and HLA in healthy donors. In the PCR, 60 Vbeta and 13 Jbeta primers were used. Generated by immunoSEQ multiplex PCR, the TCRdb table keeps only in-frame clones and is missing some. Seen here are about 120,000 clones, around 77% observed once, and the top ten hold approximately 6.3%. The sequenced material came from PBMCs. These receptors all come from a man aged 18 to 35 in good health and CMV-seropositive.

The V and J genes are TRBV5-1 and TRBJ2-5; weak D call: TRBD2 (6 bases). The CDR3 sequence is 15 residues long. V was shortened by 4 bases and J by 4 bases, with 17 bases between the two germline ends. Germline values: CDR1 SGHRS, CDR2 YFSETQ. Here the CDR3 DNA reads TGCGCCAGCAGCGGAGGGTTCCCCCCGGGAGAGACCCAGTACTTC. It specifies CASSGGFPPGETQYF.

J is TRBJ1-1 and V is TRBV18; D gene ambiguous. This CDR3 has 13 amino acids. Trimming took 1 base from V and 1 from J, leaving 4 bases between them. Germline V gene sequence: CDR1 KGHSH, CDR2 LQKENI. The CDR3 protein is CASSPRGNTEAFF. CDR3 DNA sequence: TGTGCCAGCTCACCACGAGGGAACACTGAAGCTTTCTTT.

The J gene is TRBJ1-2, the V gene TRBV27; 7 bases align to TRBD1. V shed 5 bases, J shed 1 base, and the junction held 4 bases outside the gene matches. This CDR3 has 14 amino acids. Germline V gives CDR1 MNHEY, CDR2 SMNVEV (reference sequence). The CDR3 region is CASSEYRGNYGYTF. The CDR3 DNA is TGTGCCAGCAGTGAATACAGGGGTAACTATGGCTACACCTTC.

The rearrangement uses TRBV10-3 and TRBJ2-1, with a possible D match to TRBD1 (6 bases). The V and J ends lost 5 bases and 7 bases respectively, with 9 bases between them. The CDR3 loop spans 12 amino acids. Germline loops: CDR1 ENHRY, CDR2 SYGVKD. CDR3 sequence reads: CAISRGSNEQFF. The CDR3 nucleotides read TGTGCCATCAGTAGGGGGTCTAATGAGCAGTTCTTC.

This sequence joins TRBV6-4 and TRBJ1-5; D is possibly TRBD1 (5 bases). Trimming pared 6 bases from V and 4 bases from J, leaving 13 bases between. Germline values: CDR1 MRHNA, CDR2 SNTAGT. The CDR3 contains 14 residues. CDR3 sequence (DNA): TGTGCCAGCAGCCCCCGGGGGACGAATCAGCCCCAGCATTTT. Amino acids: CASSPRGTNQPQHF.

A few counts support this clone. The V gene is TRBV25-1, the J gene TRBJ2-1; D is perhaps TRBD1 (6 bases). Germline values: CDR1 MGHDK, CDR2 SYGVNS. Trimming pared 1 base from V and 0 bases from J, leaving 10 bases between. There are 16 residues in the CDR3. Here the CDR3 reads CASSEFQGSSYNEQFF. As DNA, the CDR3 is TGTGCCAGCAGTGAATTTCAGGGGAGCTCCTACAATGAGCAGTTCTTC.

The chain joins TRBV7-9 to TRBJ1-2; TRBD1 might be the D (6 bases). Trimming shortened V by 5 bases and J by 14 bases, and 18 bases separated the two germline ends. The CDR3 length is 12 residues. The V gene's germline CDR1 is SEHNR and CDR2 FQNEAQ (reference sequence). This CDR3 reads CASSQGTRGWTF. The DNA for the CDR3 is TGTGCCAGCAGCCAGGGGACCCGGGGTTGGACCTTC.

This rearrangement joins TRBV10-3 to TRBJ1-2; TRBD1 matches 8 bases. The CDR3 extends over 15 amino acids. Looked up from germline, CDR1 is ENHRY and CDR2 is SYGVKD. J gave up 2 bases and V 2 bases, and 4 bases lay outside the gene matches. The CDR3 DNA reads TGTGCCATCAGTGAGGCCCGGACAGGGAACTATGGCTACACCTTC. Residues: CAISEARTGNYGYTF.

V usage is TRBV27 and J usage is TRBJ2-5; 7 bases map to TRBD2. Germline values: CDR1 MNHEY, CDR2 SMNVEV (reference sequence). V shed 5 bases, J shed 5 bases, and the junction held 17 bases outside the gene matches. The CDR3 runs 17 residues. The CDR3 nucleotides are TGTGCCAGCAGTCACCAGGTGGGAGGGCCTTCATGGGAGACCCAGTACTTC. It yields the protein CASSHQVGGPSWETQYF.

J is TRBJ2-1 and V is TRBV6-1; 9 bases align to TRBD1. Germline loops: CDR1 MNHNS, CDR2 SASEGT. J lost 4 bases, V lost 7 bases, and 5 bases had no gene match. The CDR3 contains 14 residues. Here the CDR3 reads CASTGTGTYNEQFF. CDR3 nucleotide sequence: TGTGCCAGCACCGGGACAGGGACATACAATGAGCAGTTCTTC.

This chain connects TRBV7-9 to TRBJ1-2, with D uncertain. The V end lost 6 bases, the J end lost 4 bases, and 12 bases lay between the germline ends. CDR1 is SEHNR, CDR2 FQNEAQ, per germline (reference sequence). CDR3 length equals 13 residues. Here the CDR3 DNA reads TGTGCCAGCAGTACGGCGGCAAGCTATGGCTACACCTTC. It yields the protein CASSTAASYGYTF.

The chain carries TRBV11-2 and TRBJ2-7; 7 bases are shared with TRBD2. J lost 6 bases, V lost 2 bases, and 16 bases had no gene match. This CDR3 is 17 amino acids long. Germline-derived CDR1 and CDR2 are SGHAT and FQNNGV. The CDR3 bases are TGTGCCAGCAGCTTACGGGTAGGGAGGGCGGCTCCCTCCGAGCAGTACTTC. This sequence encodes CASSLRVGRAAPSEQYF.

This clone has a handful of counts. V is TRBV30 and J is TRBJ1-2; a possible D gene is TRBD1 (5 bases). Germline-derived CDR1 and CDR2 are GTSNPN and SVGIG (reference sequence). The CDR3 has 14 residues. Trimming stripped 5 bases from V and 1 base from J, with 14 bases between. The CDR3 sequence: CAWSVGGGNYGYTF. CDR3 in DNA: TGTGCCTGGTCGGTTGGGGGGGGTAACTATGGCTACACCTTC.

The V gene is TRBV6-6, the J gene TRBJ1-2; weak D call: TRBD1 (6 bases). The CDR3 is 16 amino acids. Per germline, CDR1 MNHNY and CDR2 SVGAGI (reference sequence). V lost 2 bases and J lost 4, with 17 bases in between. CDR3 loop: CASSYAPRQGSYGYTF. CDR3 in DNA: TGTGCCAGCAGTTACGCGCCAAGGCAGGGGTCCTATGGCTACACCTTC.